The clone carrying this TCR beta chain came up a few times. Its antigen remains unknown. The authors extracted at least 5.5 micrograms of total RNA per sample. It was with a sample-barcoded 5' primer and a J-beta primer mix that a second PCR of roughly 6 to 12 cycles was run. MiXCR, run by TCRdb on the 5' RACE reads, gives a single entry per CDR3 protein. The sample has nearly 1 million distinct CDR3 sequences, 45% to 60% seen once. V dropped 5 bases and J dropped 4; count of bases not matched to a gene: 11. From germline, CDR1 is MGHDK and CDR2 SYGVNS. The CDR3 totals 17 residues. This entry comes from a study of blood T cells in healthy people across ages. In the study overall: With template switching, about one barcoded beta molecule was captured per two T cells.

Study-wide results and caveats: Unknown donor CMV status possibly confounded expanded clonotype changes.

The sequence derives from an older woman in good health. Sequencing was carried out using blood. The rearrangement uses TRBV25-1 and TRBJ1-5; 10 bases are shared with TRBD1. In DNA, the CDR3 is TGTGCCAGCAGTCGCCCTCCCTCGGGACAGGGGAATCAGCCCCAGCATTTT. This sequence encodes CASSRPPSGQGNQPQHF.